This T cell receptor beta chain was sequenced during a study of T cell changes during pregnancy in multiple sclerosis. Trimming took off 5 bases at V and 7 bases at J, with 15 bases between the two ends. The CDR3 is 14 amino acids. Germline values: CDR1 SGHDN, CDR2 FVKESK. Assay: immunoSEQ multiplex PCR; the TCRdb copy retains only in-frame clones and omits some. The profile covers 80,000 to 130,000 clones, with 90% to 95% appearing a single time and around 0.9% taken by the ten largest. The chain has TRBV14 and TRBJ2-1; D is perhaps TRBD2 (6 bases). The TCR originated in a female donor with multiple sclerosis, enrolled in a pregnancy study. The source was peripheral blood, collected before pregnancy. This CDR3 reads CASSGWDSRNEQFF. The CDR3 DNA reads TGTGCCAGCAGCGGTTGGGACTCGAGAAATGAGCAGTTCTTC.